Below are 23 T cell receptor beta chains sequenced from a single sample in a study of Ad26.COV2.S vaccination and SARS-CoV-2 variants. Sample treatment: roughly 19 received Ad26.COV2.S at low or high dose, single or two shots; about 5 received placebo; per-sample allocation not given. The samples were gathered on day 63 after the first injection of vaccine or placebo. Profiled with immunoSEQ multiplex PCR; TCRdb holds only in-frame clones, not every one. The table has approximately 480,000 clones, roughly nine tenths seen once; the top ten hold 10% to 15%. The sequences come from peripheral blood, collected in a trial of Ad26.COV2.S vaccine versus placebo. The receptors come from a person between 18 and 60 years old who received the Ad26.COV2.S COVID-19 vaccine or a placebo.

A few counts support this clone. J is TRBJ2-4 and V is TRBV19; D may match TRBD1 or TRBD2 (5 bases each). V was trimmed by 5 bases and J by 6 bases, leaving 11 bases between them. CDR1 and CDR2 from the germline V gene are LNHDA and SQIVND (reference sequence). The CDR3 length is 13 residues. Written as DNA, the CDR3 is TGTGCCAGTAGTCCGAGGGACCTAAACATTCAGTACTTC. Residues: CASSPRDLNIQYF.

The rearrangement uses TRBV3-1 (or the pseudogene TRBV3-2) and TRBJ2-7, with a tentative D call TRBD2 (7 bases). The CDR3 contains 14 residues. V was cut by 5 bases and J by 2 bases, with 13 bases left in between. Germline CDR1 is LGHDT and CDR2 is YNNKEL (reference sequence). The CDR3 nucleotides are TGTGCCAGCAGCAGGGGGGGAGGCCCCTACGAGCAGTACTTC. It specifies CASSRGGGPYEQYF.

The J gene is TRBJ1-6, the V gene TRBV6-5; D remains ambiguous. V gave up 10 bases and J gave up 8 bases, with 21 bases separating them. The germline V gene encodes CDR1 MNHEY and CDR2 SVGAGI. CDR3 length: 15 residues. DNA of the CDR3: TGTGCCACCAGAACAACCGGAGGGCGCCATTCACCCCTCCACTTT. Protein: CATRTTGGRHSPLHF.

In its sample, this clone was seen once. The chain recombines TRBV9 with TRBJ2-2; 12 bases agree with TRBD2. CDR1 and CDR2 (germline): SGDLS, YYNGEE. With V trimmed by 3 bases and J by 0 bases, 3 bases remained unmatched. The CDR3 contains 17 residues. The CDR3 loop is CASSAGLAGTNTGELFF. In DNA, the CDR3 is TGTGCCAGCAGCGCCGGACTAGCGGGGACGAACACCGGGGAGCTGTTTTTT.

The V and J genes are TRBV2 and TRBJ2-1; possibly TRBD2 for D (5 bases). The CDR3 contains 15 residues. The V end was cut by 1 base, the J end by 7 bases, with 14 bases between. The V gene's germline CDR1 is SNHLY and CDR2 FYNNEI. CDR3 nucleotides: TGTGCCAGCAGTGAAGAAACCCTTAGCGCAAATGAGCAGTTCTTC. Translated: CASSEETLSANEQFF.

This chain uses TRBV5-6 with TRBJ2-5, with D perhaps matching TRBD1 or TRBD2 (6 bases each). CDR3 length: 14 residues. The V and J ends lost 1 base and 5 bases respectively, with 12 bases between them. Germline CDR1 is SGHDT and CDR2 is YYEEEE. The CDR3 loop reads CASSLKGGRETQYF. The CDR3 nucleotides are TGTGCCAGCAGCTTGAAGGGGGGAAGGGAGACCCAGTACTTC.

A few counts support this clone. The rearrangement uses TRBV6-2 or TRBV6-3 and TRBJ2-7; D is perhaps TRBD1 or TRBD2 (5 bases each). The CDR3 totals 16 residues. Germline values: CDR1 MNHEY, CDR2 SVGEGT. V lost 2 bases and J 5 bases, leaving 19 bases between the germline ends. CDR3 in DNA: TGTGCCAGCAGTTACGTGGTGCGAGGGGCACGAGACGAGCAGTACTTC. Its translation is CASSYVVRGARDEQYF.

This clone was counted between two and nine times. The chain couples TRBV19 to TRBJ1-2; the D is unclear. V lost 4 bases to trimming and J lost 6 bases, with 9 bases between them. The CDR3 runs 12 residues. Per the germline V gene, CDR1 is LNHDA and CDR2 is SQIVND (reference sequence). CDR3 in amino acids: CASSRGIDGYTF. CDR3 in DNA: TGTGCCAGTAGTAGAGGCATCGATGGCTACACCTTC.

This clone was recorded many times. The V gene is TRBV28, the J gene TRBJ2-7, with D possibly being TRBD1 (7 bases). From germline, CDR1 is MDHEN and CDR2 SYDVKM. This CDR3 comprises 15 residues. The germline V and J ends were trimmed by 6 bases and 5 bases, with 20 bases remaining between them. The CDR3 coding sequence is TGTGCCAGCAGCCGGGACTGGCAAAGGGGGCACGAGCAGTACTTC. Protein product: CASSRDWQRGHEQYF.

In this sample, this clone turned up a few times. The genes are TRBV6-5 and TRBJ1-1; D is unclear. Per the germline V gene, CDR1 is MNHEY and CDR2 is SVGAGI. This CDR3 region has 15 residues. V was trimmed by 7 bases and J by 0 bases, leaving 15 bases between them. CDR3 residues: CASNAVAAVNTEAFF. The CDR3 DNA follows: TGTGCCAGCAATGCAGTGGCAGCGGTGAACACTGAAGCTTTCTTT.

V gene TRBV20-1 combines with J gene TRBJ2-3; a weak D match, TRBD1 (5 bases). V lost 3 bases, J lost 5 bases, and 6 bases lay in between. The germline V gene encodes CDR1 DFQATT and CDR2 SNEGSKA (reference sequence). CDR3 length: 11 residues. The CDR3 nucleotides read TGCAGTGCTAGCCAGGGAGATACGCAGTATTTT. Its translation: CSASQGDTQYF.

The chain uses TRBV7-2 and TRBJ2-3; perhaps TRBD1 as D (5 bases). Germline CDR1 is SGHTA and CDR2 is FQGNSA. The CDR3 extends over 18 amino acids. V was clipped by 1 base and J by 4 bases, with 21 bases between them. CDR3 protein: CASSLDSGYRIGADTQYF. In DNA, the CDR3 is TGTGCCAGCAGCTTAGACTCAGGGTACCGTATAGGTGCAGATACGCAGTATTTT.

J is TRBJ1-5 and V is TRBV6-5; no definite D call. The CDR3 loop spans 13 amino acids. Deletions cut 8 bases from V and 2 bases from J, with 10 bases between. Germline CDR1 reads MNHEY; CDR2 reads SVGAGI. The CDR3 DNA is TGTGCCAGCGCCATGGCGGGCAATCAGCCCCAGCATTTT. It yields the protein CASAMAGNQPQHF.

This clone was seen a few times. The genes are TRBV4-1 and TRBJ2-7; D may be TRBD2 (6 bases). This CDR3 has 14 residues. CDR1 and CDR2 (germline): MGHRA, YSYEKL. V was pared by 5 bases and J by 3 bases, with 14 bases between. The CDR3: CASSGGAGLYEQYF. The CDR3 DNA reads TGCGCCAGCAGCGGAGGAGCGGGTCTCTACGAGCAGTACTTC.

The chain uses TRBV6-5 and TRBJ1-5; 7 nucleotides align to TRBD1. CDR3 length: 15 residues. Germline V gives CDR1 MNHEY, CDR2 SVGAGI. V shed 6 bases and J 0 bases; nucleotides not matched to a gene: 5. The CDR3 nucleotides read TGTGCCAGCAGCTTCGACAGGGATAGCAATCAGCCCCAGCATTTT. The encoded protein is CASSFDRDSNQPQHF.

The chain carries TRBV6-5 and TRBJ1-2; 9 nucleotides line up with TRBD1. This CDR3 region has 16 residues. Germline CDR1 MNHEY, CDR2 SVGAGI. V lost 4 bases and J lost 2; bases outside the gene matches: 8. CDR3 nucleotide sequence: TGTGCCAGCAGTTCCACAACTGACAGGGGGAACTATGGCTACACCTTC. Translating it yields CASSSTTDRGNYGYTF.

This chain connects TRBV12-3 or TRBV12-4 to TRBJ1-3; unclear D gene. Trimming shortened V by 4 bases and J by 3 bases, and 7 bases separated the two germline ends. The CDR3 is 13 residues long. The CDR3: CASSSRSGNTIYF. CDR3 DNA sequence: TGTGCCAGCAGTTCCCGAAGTGGAAACACCATATATTTT.

CDR3 in DNA: TGTGCCATCAGGACAGGACTTTTAGACACTGAAGCTTTCTTT. It specifies CAIRTGLLDTEAFF. V is TRBV10-3 and J is TRBJ1-1, with TRBD1 as a possible D gene (6 bases). The CDR3 is 14 residues long. CDR1 is ENHRY and CDR2 is SYGVKD in the germline V gene. The V and J ends lost 6 bases and 3 bases respectively, with 14 bases between them.

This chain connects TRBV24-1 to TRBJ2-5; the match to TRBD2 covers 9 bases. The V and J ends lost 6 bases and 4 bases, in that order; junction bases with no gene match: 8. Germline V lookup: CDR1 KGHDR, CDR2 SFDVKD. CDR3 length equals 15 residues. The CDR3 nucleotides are TGTGCCACCAGTAGAATGGCGGGAGGGCGAGAGACCCAGTACTTC. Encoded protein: CATSRMAGGRETQYF.

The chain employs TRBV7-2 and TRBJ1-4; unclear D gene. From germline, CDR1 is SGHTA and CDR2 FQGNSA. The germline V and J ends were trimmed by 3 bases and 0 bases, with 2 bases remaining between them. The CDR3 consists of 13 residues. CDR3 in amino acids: CASSFATNEKLFF. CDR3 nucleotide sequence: TGTGCCAGCAGCTTTGCAACTAATGAAAAACTGTTTTTT.

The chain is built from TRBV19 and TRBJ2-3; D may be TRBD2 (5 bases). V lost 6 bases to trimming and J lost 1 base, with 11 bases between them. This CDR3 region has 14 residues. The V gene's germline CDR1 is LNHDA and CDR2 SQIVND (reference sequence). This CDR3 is CASRGSGGTDTQYF. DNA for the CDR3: TGTGCCAGTAGAGGGAGTGGGGGCACAGATACGCAGTATTTT.

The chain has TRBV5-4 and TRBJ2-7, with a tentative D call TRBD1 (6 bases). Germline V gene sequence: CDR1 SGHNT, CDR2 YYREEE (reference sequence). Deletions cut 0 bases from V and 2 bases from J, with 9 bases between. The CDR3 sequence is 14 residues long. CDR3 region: CASSLEQGAYEQYF. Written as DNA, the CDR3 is TGTGCCAGCAGCTTGGAACAGGGAGCCTACGAGCAGTACTTC.

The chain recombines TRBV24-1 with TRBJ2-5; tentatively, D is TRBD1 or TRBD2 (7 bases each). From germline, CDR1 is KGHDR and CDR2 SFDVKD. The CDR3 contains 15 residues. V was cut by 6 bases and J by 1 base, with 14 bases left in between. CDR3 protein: CATSSRGRAQETQYF. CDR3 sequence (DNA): TGTGCCACCAGTTCCAGGGGGAGGGCCCAAGAGACCCAGTACTTC.